Sequencing of this TCR beta chain was carried out in a study of cytomegalovirus exposure and HLA in healthy donors (dated by TCRdb to about 2017). A note on the overall study: In an earlier analysis of roughly 590 of the donors, about 270 Gb of sequence data and 100 million or so unique TCR beta sequences from 150 million to 200 million T cells were reported. An early release covering roughly 600 HLA-typed donors comprised roughly 300 gigabases of sequencing data and approximately 80 million unique TCR sequences. Of the roughly 400 genotyped donors, approximately 83% fell in the genetic ancestry cluster associated with self-reported Caucasian donors. The study aimed to test whether signatures of past pathogen exposure could be identified by cataloging public T cell receptors. The study profiled the T cell repertoires of hundreds of subjects by immunosequencing and related them to cytomegalovirus serostatus. Along with the approximately 670-subject first cohort, a separate validation cohort of 120 different subjects was used. High-throughput TCR immunosequencing, statistical association of individual TCRs with disease status, and machine learning were combined to predict cytomegalovirus infection status. A later analysis re-analyzed previously published TCR beta repertoires from 550 to 700 donors and added high-resolution HLA genotyping to study TCR occurrence patterns. Rather than using new phenotypic data, the later analysis identified candidate immune exposures from TCR beta sequences and from how often those sequences occurred across donors. An earlier analysis of 500 to 750 of the donors applied high-throughput TCR beta sequencing to assess whether each TCR beta V gene segment acted as functional or pseudogenic. Donor age, sex, ethnicity and CMV serostatus were compiled alongside the repertoire data. In a later genetic analysis, genome-wide SNP genotypes for about 55% of the roughly 700 donors were used, and that subset was treated as a discovery cohort. All discovery cohort repertoires had been generated using a single sequencing platform. HLA typing included class I and class II loci at four-digit resolution. Typing coverage differed by locus: A, B, C, DRB1 and DQB1 were typed in about 620-640 donors, DQA1 in around 500, DPA1 in some 610, and DPB1 in 400 to 490. Because of strong linkage in the cohort, a few DR-DQ haplotypes were treated as single units for association and clustering. Among around 400 genotyped donors of the cohort, an average of roughly 230,000 unique TCR beta nucleotide sequences was sequenced per donor, of which about 19% were non-productive. Results the study describes overall, beyond this receptor: Broadly in line with IMGT annotations, most TCR beta V segments showed up in productive rearrangements about 87% or about 30% of the time in an earlier analysis of 450 to 750 of the donors. Correlated functional status among segregating V segments might reflect linkage disequilibrium, but an unknown experimental factor could not be ruled out. A later genetic analysis reported fewer N-insertions in productive TCRs among donors in an Asian-associated ancestry cluster than the roughly 700-donor mean. Most TCR sequences were seen in very few donors, while some public TCRs were found in many individuals. The presence/absence analyses assumed that sequencing depth was roughly uniform across donors, and that assumption may not be true. Some IMGT-functional V segments, including TRBV6-2 and TRBV6-3, could not be told apart with the 87-base-pair reads, so those segments were excluded. A few of the identified cytomegalovirus-associated TCR beta chains were confirmed in vitro to be specific for cytomegalovirus antigens. In both the original and validation cohorts, the classifier was reported to diagnose cytomegalovirus status with high specificity and sensitivity. According to a later analysis, parvovirus B19, influenza, CMV and Epstein-Barr virus appeared linked to several top co-occurrence clusters. The sequencing pipeline was judged likely to have produced a cluster of highly shared sequence variants as a technical artifact. A further reported finding was that TCR beta sequences accurately predicted the HLA-A and HLA-B alleles for most subjects in the first cohort. In a later analysis, most CMV-associated TCR beta chains were found to appear HLA-restricted, with HLA associations seemingly driven largely by CMV exposure. The study gave a list of 150 to 200 TCR beta chains associated with cytomegalovirus. CMV serostatus was the only immune exposure information available for the cohort. A later analysis associated 17,000 or so TCR beta sequences with specific HLA alleles at a false discovery rate of 0.05. According to the authors, the approach could potentially be generalized to other disease states and immunological phenotypes. In a later genetic analysis, a missense DCLRE1C variant was associated with V-gene and J-gene trimming of TCR beta chains, and the association was replicated in an independent cohort. When HLA alleles, especially DR and DQ, strongly co-occurred, TCR associations were difficult to assign to individual alleles. Because counts were too low, around 17 rarely observed V segments, including chromosome 9 orphons, were left out of the earlier analysis of 500 to 750 of the donors. In a later analysis, TCR association rates were found to vary across HLA loci, with the most associated TCRs seen for DRB1 alleles and the fewest for HLA-C alleles. In a later analysis, HLA-associated TCR beta chains showed more clonal expansion and lower generation probabilities than non-associated chains that were equally common. This cohort had only TCR beta chains sequenced, and the lack of alpha or paired-chain data limited which features could be detected. HLA typing was unavailable for some donors at each locus, so association tests used only the typed subset.

About this clone itself: Its antigen is unknown. Per-nucleotide qualities are absent, and no much larger clonotype sits a single base away.

The library came from the immunoSEQ multiplex PCR assay. A mixture of 60 forward primers for TCR Vbeta segments and 13 reverse primers for TCR Jbeta segments was used in the multiplex PCR. A multiplex PCR assay on genomic DNA amplified the CDR3 region of rearranged TCR beta genes. Amplified TCR beta libraries were sequenced as 87-base-pair reads on the Illumina HiSeq System. In the original analysis: A later analysis counted approximately 84 million unique TCR beta chains across the 690 or so repertoires, and around 9.9 million of these chains were shared by at least two donors. To remove PCR and sequencing errors, raw reads were error-corrected and collapsed into unique sequences using a nearest-neighbor algorithm that merged closely related sequences. Alignment of CDR3 sequences to IMGT reference sequences was used to assign V, D and J gene segments. For a sequence to be retained, a match of at least six nucleotides to both a V gene segment and a J gene segment was required. Rearrangements were classified as productive when the CDR3 lacked stop codons and remained in frame with V and J, and all other rearrangements were classified as non-productive. CDR3 was defined according to IMGT convention as the region running from the second conserved V-encoded cysteine to the conserved J-encoded phenylalanine. In an earlier analysis of more than 550 of the donors, sequences lacking an unambiguous match to a single V gene segment were excluded. In an earlier analysis of 587 of the donors, a V segment was called functional when productive rearrangements were above 56.7%, and segregating when the standard deviation between donors exceeded 5%. A statistical classification framework was built for diagnosing cytomegalovirus status from the catalog of TCR beta chain sequences. In a later analysis, TCR nucleotide sequences were compared against IMGT/GENE-DB human TR gene sequences so that V and J genes could be assigned. In a later analysis, CDR3 sequences and most-parsimonious VDJ recombination scenarios were assigned using the TCRdist pipeline. In a later analysis, every TCR beta chain was defined by the combination of its CDR3 amino acid sequence and its V-gene family, and reads without a unique V-gene family were dropped. To address suspected cross-contamination and a sequencing artifact, a later analysis removed over 500 highly shared, low-generation-probability nucleotide sequences. In a later analysis, a clonal expansion index for each public chain was calculated from normalized within-repertoire ranks of inferred template counts. In a later analysis, generation probabilities were computed using a VDJ recombination model fitted to out-of-frame rearrangements, and the results were checked against IGoR. In a later analysis, TCR-TCR, TCR-HLA and TCR-CMV co-occurrence was scored with hypergeometric tests, and a repertoire-size bias correction was applied to TCR pairs. To estimate false discovery rates, a later analysis permuted the HLA or CMV assignments 20 times. In a later analysis, co-occurring TCRs were grouped using DBSCAN, and TCRdist sequence similarity was added for clustering within HLA-allele-positive subsets. For co-occurrence clustering, repertoires with fewer than 30,000 or more than 120,000 public chains were excluded, along with roughly 5 repertoires with anomalous nucleotide sharing. This immuneACCESS table, as held by TCRdb, lists in-frame sequences with V and J called but not all clones. Of the missing ones, under half trace to an unresolved V gene in checked studies; the others have no known cause. The V and J calls and clone size come from that table; D and trimming were worked out from the DNA. The sample table lists some 150,000 clones, roughly 80% of them with a count of one. The ten largest clones capture about 10% of the sample.

The cohort consisted of 650 to 700 healthy bone marrow donors. All cohort members were sampled while nominally healthy, although unrecorded immune exposures were likely present. The donor tested CMV seropositive and was one of the 289 seropositive cohort members. A peripheral blood sample was provided by each donor, and peripheral blood mononuclear cells were used for TCR beta sequencing. Genomic DNA extraction from the blood cell samples was performed with the Qiagen DNeasy Blood Extraction Kit. The CDR3 starts with the cysteine, ends with the phenylalanine, and has 15 residues. Only the CDR3 DNA stays, 45 bases, in frame from base 1. CDR1 and CDR2 were assigned from the germline V gene as LGHNA and YSLEER. V is cut back by 1 base and J by 5 bases, with 3 bases in the junction unmatched.

This sequence was found in a man aged 45-65 years in good health and CMV-seropositive. The V and J segments used are TRBV4-3 and TRBJ2-1, with TRBD2 matching 9 junction bases. What was sequenced was PBMCs. The CDR3 protein is CASSQGLAENNEQFF. At the DNA level, the sequence is TGCGCCAGCAGCCAAGGACTAGCGGAAAACAATGAGCAGTTCTTC.